The clone carrying this T cell receptor beta chain came up many times. No antigen is known for it. The record originates from a study of CD8+CD57+ T cells in acquired aplastic anemia. Study summary: Yields of DNA that came from sorted CD4+ and CD8+ cells averaged roughly 3.2 ug. CD4+ cell libraries from healthy donors averaged about 10 million reads.

Study results and caveats: Patients had fewer than 35 CD8+ CDR3 sequences in common with controls (the shared set). Significant differences in CD8+ Simpson's diversity were not observed between patients and controls.

Genomic DNA was employed as the template in profiling TCR beta VDJ and CDR3. MiXCR was run by TCRdb on the reads, yielding one entry per CDR3 protein. Altogether about 200,000 distinct CDR3 sequences are present, roughly 33% being singletons, with the ten largest covering 1.1%. The clonotype originates from a human donor in good health, serving as a control. Sequencing was performed on sorted CD4+, CD8+, or CD8+CD57+ T cells (not recorded which) from PBMCs.

Here the CDR3 reads CASRIQGSNSPLHF. For the CDR3, the DNA is TGTGCCAGCAGGATACAGGGTAGCAATTCACCCCTCCACTTT. V gene TRBV6-1 combines with J gene TRBJ1-6; D is possibly TRBD1 (6 bases). The ends were cut back, 6 bases at V and 7 bases at J, with 13 bases in the middle. CDR3 length equals 14 residues. Germline CDR1 and CDR2: MNHNS and SASEGT.